This T cell receptor beta chain was sequenced for a study of response to subunit inactivated influenza vaccine. Trimming shortened V by 5 bases and J by 4 bases, and 14 bases separated the two germline ends. Germline assignment: CDR1 SGHAT and CDR2 FQNNGV. The CDR3 has 14 residues. Via MiXCR, TCRdb re-called the RT-PCR reads, giving one row per CDR3 protein. The sample lists 500,000 to 550,000 distinct CDR3 sequences, around a quarter occurring once. This sample was also put to use in a study of T cells expressing NK-cell markers. Turning to that study: Libraries used 5'RACE template switching adding universal primer site and UMIs.

This clonotype was obtained from a man aged 50 to 60 who received an inactivated influenza vaccine. V is TRBV11-2 and J is TRBJ2-5; D is possibly TRBD1 (6 bases). The sequencing used CD4+ T cells sorted from PBMCs, collected 11 to 12 days after vaccination. The CDR3 spells CASSPQGWVETQYF. CDR3 nucleotide sequence: TGTGCCAGCAGCCCCCAGGGGTGGGTAGAGACCCAGTACTTC.